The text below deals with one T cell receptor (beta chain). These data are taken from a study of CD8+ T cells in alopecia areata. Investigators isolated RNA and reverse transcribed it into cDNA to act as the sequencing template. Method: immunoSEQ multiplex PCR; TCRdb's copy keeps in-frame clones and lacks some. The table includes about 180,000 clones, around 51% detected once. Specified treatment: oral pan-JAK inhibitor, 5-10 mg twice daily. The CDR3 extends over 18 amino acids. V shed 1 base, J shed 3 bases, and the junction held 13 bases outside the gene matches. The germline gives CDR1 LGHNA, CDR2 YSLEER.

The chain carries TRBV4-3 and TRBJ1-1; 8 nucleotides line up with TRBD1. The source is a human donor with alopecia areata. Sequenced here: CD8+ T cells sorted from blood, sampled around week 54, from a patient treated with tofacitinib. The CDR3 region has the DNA TGCGCCAGCAGCCAAGGGCGGGCAGGGGGCTTGGGCTACACTGAAGCTTTCTTT. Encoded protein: CASSQGRAGGLGYTEAFF.